The TCR beta chain described here comes from a study of shared clonotypes between healthy human individuals. Germline V gene lookup returns CDR1 SGHVS and CDR2 FQNEAQ. CDR3 size: 16 residues. J was trimmed by 4 bases and V by 5 bases; bases with no gene match: 9. TCRdb's copy holds only in-frame clones and misses some; the assay was immunoSEQ multiplex PCR. The table shows about 610,000 clones, with about 96% occurring only once. CD45RO-negative, CCR7-positively selected cells formed the naive CD8 fraction, excluding terminally differentiated effector memory CD45RA+ cells. The sequencing sample was made of naive CD8+ T cells sorted from blood. This receptor was obtained from a woman aged 30 to 39 in good health. This chain uses TRBV7-8 with TRBJ1-4; 8 bases fit TRBD1. For the CDR3, the DNA is TGTGCCAGCAGCCCCACAGGGGGACGGAGTAATGAAAAACTGTTTTTT. As protein: CASSPTGGRSNEKLFF.